The 10 T cell receptor beta chains below all came from one sample that was sequenced in a study of control samples from healthy donors and cancer patients. Clones were sequenced by immunoSEQ multiplex PCR, and TCRdb holds only the in-frame ones, with some missing. This table has roughly 120,000 clones, approximately 90% appearing once. Sequencing input: blood. These receptors were collected from a woman between 65 and 79 years old in good health.

CDR3 sequence: CASTTSGGAAETQYF. CDR3 DNA: TGCGCCAGCACCACAAGCGGGGGGGCCGCCGAGACCCAGTACTTC. J is TRBJ2-5 and V is TRBV5-1, with TRBD2 matching 10 bases. The CDR3 has 15 amino acids. CDR1 is SGHRS, CDR2 YFSETQ, per germline. V lost 6 bases and J lost 5; bases outside the gene matches: 10.

The chain is built from TRBV11-1 and TRBJ1-1; D might be TRBD1 (5 bases). This CDR3 region has 14 residues. V gave up 3 bases and J gave up 1 base, with 9 bases separating them. Germline assignment: CDR1 SGHAT and CDR2 FQDESV (reference sequence). As DNA, the CDR3 is TGTGCCAGCAGCTTTGGGGGGAAGAACACTGAAGCTTTCTTT. Its translation: CASSFGGKNTEAFF.

This rearrangement joins TRBV4-3 to TRBJ2-7; TRBD1 or TRBD2 may be the D gene (5 bases each). V lost 1 base, J lost 7 bases, and 17 bases lay in between. CDR3 length: 15 amino acids. Germline-derived CDR1 and CDR2 are LGHNA and YSLEER. For the CDR3, the DNA is TGCGCCAGCAGCCAAGGGATCGGGACCATAGGGGAGCAGTACTTC. Its protein product is CASSQGIGTIGEQYF.

The chain carries TRBV6-5 and TRBJ1-2; 7 bases fit TRBD1. In germline, CDR1 is MNHEY, CDR2 SVGAGI. Trimming took 0 bases from V and 3 from J; bases not matched to a gene: 7. The CDR3 spans 16 residues. CDR3 loop: CASSYSTGVGDYGYTF. CDR3 nucleotide sequence: TGTGCCAGCAGTTACTCAACAGGGGTGGGGGACTATGGCTACACCTTC.

J is TRBJ2-1 and V is TRBV6-5; possibly TRBD2 for D (6 bases). Trimming shortened V by 6 bases and J by 2 bases, and 11 bases separated the two germline ends. Germline V lookup: CDR1 MNHEY, CDR2 SVGAGI. The CDR3 is 14 residues long. CDR3 coding DNA: TGTGCCAGCAGGGGGGGACTGACCTACAATGAGCAGTTCTTC. Encoded protein: CASRGGLTYNEQFF.

The chain links TRBV6-5 to TRBJ1-1, with a weak D call TRBD1 (5 bases). The CDR3 spans 14 residues. Deletions cut 10 bases from V and 0 bases from J, with 15 bases between. The germline CDR1 and CDR2 sequences are MNHEY and SVGAGI. The CDR3: CATVGGGMNTEAFF. The CDR3 bases are TGTGCCACCGTTGGTGGGGGTATGAACACTGAAGCTTTCTTT.

V gene TRBV6-4 combines with J gene TRBJ1-5, with D possibly TRBD1 on 6 matching bases. Germline assignment: CDR1 MRHNA and CDR2 SNTAGT. V was cut by 2 bases and J by 6 bases, with 20 bases left in between. This CDR3 is 17 amino acids long. Here the CDR3 reads CASSDAKIREGGQPQHF. CDR3 nucleotide sequence: TGTGCCAGCAGTGACGCAAAAATCAGGGAGGGGGGTCAGCCCCAGCATTTT.

The J gene is TRBJ1-2, the V gene TRBV7-9; 8 positions agree with TRBD1. CDR1 SEHNR and CDR2 FQNEAQ come from the germline V gene (reference sequence). The trim removed 2 bases at V and 3 bases at J, leaving 5 bases unmatched. This CDR3 is 15 amino acids long. The CDR3 sequence is CASSLWGDRHYGYTF. CDR3 coding DNA: TGTGCCAGCAGCTTATGGGGGGACAGGCACTATGGCTACACCTTC.

The chain combines TRBV12-3 or TRBV12-4 with TRBJ1-1; D call uncertain. V dropped 6 bases and J dropped 6 bases, with 8 bases sitting between them. The CDR3 has 11 residues. CDR3: CASSLSAEAFF. The CDR3 DNA sequence: TGTGCCAGCAGCCTTAGCGCTGAAGCTTTCTTT.

The gene calls are TRBV12-3 or TRBV12-4 and TRBJ2-1; D ambiguous. V gave up 3 bases and J gave up 5 bases, with 5 bases separating them. This CDR3 contains 12 residues. CDR3 nucleotide sequence: TGTGCCAGCAGTTTCGCGGACAATGAGCAGTTCTTC. As protein: CASSFADNEQFF.